Listed here is a single T cell receptor beta chain. Its target is not known. Primers: 60 Vbeta forward and 13 Jbeta reverse. Libraries were prepared by immunoSEQ multiplex PCR; TCRdb keeps only in-frame clonotypes and omits some of them. The sample has about 200,000 clones; around 80% are singletons. This record comes from a study of cytomegalovirus exposure and HLA in healthy donors. As for the study in general: Genetic ancestry analysis placed around four fifths of the 398 donors that were genotyped in the Caucasian-associated cluster. Study-wide results and limits: Generally TCR sequences proved uncommon, though certain public TCRs appeared in numerous donors. Analyses of presence/absence relied on an assumption of roughly uniform sequencing depth across donors. When a later analysis compared HLA-associated TCR beta chains with equally common others, the HLA-associated chains turned out to be more clonally expanded and to have lower generation probabilities.

CDR3 size: 17 residues. CDR1 is LGHNA, CDR2 YNFKEQ, per germline. V lost 1 base, J lost 3 bases, and 19 bases lay in between. This clonotype was sampled from a man between 40 and 49 years old in good health and CMV-seronegative. The sequenced sample consisted of PBMCs. This rearrangement joins TRBV4-2 to TRBJ2-7; D is ambiguous. The CDR3 coding sequence is TGTGCCAGCAGCCAAGTTACCGTAGCCCCTTCACGCTACGAGCAGTACTTC. Amino acid sequence: CASSQVTVAPSRYEQYF.